Listed here is a single T cell receptor beta chain. Its antigen is unknown. The CDR3 has 14 amino acids. Germline V gene data show CDR1 as SQVTM and CDR2 as ANQGSEA. Trimming removed 1 base at V and 3 bases at J, with 11 bases between. The sample originates from a study of HIV-infected children after antiretroviral therapy interruption. Study-wide background: In continuous treatment, analyzed samples were from weeks 0, 48 and 150.

A 3' RACE protocol on RNA, with unique molecular identifiers, produced the TCR library. TCRdb redid the calling of the 3' RACE reads with MiXCR, one entry per CDR3 protein. This repertoire shows around 50,000 distinct CDR3 sequences, about 4.3% found once; its top ten account for approximately 0.7%. The sample's treatment: PENTA 11 planned treatment interruption arm or continuous ART arm. Naive CD4+ CD45RA+ CD45RO- T cells were sorted from thawed PBMCs. Study outcomes and limitations: After treatment interruption started, naive CD4+ CDR3 overlap across time points dropped.

The specimen was CD45RA+ CD4+ T cells from PBMCs, pooled from several time points, collected from a donor given antiretroviral therapy, either interrupted or continuous. Subset noted: naive CD4+ CD45RA+ CD45RO- T cells. The chain combines TRBV29-1 with TRBJ2-3; unclear D gene. This receptor was identified in a pool of human donors with HIV. The CDR3 region has the DNA TGCAGCGTTGAAGGCCAGCCAGTGACAGATACGCAGTATTTT. It encodes CSVEGQPVTDTQYF.